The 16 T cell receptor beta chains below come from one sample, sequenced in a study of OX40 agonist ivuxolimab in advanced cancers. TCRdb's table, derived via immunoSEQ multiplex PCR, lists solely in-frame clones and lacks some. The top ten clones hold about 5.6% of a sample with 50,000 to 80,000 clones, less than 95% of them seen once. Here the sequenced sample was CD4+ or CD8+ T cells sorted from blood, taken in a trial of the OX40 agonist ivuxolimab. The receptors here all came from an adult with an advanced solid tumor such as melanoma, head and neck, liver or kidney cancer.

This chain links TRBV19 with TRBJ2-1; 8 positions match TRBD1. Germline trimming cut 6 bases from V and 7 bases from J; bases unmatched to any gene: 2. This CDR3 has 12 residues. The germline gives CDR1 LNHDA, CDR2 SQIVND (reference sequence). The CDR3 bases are TGTGCCAGTAGGGACAGGGTGAATGAGCAGTTCTTC. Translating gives CASRDRVNEQFF.

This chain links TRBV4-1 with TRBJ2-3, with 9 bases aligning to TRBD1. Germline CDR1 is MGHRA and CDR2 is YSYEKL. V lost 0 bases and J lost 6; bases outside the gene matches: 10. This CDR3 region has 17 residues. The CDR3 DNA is TGCGCCAGCAGCCAAGATAAGACGGGACAGGGAATCGATACGCAGTATTTT. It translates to CASSQDKTGQGIDTQYF.

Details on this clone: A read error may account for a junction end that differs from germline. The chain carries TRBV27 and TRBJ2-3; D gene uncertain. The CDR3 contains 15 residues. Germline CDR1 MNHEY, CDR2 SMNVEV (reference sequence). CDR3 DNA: TGTACCAGCAGTTTAAGTCCGTACCCTCGAGATACGCAGTATTTT. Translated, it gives CTSSLSPYPRDTQYF.

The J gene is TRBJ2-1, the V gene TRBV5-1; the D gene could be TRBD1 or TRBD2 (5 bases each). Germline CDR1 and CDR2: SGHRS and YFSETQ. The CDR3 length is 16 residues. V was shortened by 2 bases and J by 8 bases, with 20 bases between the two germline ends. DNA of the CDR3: TGCGCCAGCAGCTTACCCCCCAGAGGGGCCACGGATGAGCAGTTCTTC. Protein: CASSLPPRGATDEQFF.

The chain's CDR3 is CASRLMGGDTDTQYF. The CDR3 DNA follows: TGTGCCAGCAGGCTAATGGGGGGAGACACAGATACGCAGTATTTT. The chain employs TRBV7-2 and TRBJ2-3; maybe TRBD2 (6 bases). The V gene lost 6 bases and the J gene lost 2 bases, with 15 bases spanning the gap. CDR3 length: 15 amino acids. Per the germline V gene, CDR1 is SGHTA and CDR2 is FQGNSA. Full variable domain (remainder filled in from reference TRBV7-2 and TRBJ2-3): GAGVSQSPSNKVTEKGKDVELRCDPISGHTALYWYRQSLGQGLEFLIYFQGNSAPDKSGLPSDRFSAERTGGSVSTLTIQRTQQEDSAVYLCASRLMGGDTDTQYFGPGTRLTVL.

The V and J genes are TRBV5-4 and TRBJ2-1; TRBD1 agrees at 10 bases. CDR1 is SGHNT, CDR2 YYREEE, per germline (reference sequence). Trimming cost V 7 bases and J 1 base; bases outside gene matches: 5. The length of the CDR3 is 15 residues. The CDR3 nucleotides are TGTGCCAGCTTGCCGGGACAGGGGTCCTACAATGAGCAGTTCTTC. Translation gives CASLPGQGSYNEQFF.

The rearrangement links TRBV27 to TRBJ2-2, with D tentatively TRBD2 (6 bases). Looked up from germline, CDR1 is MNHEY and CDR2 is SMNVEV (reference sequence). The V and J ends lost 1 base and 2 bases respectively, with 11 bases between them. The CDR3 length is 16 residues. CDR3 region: CASSLLGGVNTGELFF. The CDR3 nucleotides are TGTGCCAGCAGTTTATTAGGCGGGGTTAACACCGGGGAGCTGTTTTTT.

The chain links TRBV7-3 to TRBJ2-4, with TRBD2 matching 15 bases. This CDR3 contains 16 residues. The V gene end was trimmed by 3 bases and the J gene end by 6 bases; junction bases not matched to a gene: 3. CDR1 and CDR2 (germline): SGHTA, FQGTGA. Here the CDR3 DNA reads TGTGCCAGCAGCTTGGGACTAGCGGGAGGTAGAAACATTCAGTACTTC. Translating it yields CASSLGLAGGRNIQYF.

The CDR3 region is CASSLRAGEQFF. The CDR3 nucleotides are TGTGCCAGCAGTTTAAGGGCTGGTGAGCAGTTCTTC. The chain combines TRBV28 with TRBJ2-1; D ambiguous. The CDR3 covers 12 residues. The germline gives CDR1 MDHEN, CDR2 SYDVKM. Trimming took 2 bases from V and 9 from J, leaving 8 bases between them. Supplemented by reference TRBV28 and TRBJ2-1, the full variable domain reads DVKVTQSSRYLVKRTGEKVFLECVQDMDHENMFWYRQDPGLGLRLIYFSYDVKMKEKGDIPEGYSVSREKKERFSLILESASTNQTSMYLCASSLRAGEQFFGPGTRLTVL.

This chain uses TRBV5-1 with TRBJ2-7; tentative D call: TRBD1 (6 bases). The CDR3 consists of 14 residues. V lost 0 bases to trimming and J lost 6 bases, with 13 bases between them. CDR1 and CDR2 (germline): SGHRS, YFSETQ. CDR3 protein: CASSLGQEWSEQYF. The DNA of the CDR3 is TGCGCCAGCAGCTTGGGACAGGAATGGAGCGAGCAGTACTTC.

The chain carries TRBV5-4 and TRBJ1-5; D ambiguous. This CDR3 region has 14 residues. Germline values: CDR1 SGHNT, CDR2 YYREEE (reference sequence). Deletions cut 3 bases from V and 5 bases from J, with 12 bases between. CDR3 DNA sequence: TGTGCCAGCAGCTGGGGATTTAGGGATCAGCCCCAGCATTTT. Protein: CASSWGFRDQPQHF.

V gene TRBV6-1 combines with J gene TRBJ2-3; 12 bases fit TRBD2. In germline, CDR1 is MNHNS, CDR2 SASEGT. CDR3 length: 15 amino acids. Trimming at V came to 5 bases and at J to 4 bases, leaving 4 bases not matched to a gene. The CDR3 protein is CASSPLAGGPDTQYF. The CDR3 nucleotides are TGTGCCAGCAGTCCCCTAGCGGGAGGGCCAGATACGCAGTATTTT.

The CDR3 loop is CASSPEPPGTGLETQYF. The DNA for the CDR3 is TGTGCCAGCAGCCCCGAACCCCCGGGGACAGGGTTAGAGACCCAGTACTTC. The chain is built from TRBV11-2 and TRBJ2-5; 9 bases map to TRBD1. The V gene's germline CDR1 is SGHAT and CDR2 FQNNGV. V trimming: 5 bases; J trimming: 4 bases; junction bases outside the gene matches: 14. CDR3 size: 17 residues.

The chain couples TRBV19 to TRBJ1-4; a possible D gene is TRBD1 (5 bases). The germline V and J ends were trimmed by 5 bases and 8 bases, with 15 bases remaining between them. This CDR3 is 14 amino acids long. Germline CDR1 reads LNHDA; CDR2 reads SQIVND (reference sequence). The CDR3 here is CASSSQGGVEKLFF. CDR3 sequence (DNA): TGTGCCAGTAGTTCCCAGGGAGGGGTAGAAAAACTGTTTTTT.

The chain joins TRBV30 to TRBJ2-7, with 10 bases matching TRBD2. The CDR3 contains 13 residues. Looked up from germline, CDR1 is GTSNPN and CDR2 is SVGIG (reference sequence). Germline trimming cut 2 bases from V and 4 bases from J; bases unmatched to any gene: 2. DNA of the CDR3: TGTGCCTGGAGTACTAGCGGGAAGTACGAGCAGTACTTC. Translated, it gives CAWSTSGKYEQYF.

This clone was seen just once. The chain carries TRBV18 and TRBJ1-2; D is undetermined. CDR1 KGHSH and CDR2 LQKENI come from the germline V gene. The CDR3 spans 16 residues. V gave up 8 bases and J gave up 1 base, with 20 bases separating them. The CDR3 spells CASQPPQLPINYGYTF. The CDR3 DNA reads TGTGCCAGCCAACCCCCGCAACTTCCTATTAACTATGGCTACACCTTC.